These 21 T cell receptor beta chains were sequenced from one sample in a study of cytomegalovirus exposure and HLA in healthy donors. The PCR had 60 Vbeta and 13 Jbeta primers. Assay: immunoSEQ multiplex PCR; the TCRdb copy retains only in-frame clones and omits some. The sample contains about 180,000 clones, around 78% of which appear only once. The sequenced sample consisted of PBMCs. These TCRs come from a woman aged 50 to 60 in good health and CMV-seropositive.

In its sample, this clone was seen a few times. V usage is TRBV18 and J usage is TRBJ1-4; no clear D gene. Per germline, CDR1 KGHSH and CDR2 LQKENI. There are 16 residues in the CDR3. V lost 3 bases and J lost 2, with 13 bases in between. The CDR3 here is CASSPALSGTNEKLFF. The CDR3 DNA reads as TGTGCCAGCTCACCCGCTCTCAGCGGGACTAATGAAAAACTGTTTTTT.

The chain has TRBV27 and TRBJ2-7, with 11 bases aligning to TRBD1. The germline CDR1 and CDR2 sequences are MNHEY and SMNVEV (reference sequence). Trimming took 7 bases from V and 6 from J; bases not matched to a gene: 11. This CDR3 spans 15 amino acids. For the CDR3, the DNA is TGTGCCAGCACCCCTGGACAGGGGGCTTTCGTCGAGCAGTACTTC. This gives the protein CASTPGQGAFVEQYF.

The chain carries TRBV11-3 and TRBJ1-1; 7 nucleotides line up with TRBD1. This CDR3 is built from 13 residues. J lost 7 bases, V lost 6 bases, and 8 bases had no gene match. CDR1 and CDR2 from the germline V gene are SGHNT and YENEEA. DNA for the CDR3: TGTGCCAGCAGGGACGGACAGGCTTATGAAGCTTTCTTT. Translation: CASRDGQAYEAFF.

The chain combines TRBV5-1 with TRBJ1-2; 7 bases are shared with TRBD1. Unmatched junction bases numbered 14, after V lost 4 bases and J lost 8 bases. The length of the CDR3 is 15 residues. Germline assignment: CDR1 SGHRS and CDR2 YFSETQ. CDR3 amino acids: CASSMNAEGAGGYTF. CDR3 in DNA: TGCGCCAGCAGCATGAACGCGGAGGGGGCAGGGGGCTACACCTTC.

The rearrangement uses TRBV4-3 and TRBJ2-1, with 7 bases aligning to TRBD2. With V trimmed by 1 base and J by 0 bases, 9 bases remained unmatched. The CDR3 extends over 18 amino acids. Germline V gene sequence: CDR1 LGHNA, CDR2 YSLEER. CDR3 nucleotide sequence: TGCGCCAGCAGCCAAGGGGTCGGAGGGAGGGCCTCCTACAATGAGCAGTTCTTC. Protein sequence: CASSQGVGGRASYNEQFF.

This clone has just a few counts. The genes are TRBV7-2 and TRBJ2-1, with 7 bases matching TRBD1. Germline lookup yields CDR1 SGHTA and CDR2 FQGNSA. This CDR3 region has 14 residues. Trimming took 0 bases from V and 10 from J; bases not matched to a gene: 6. The CDR3 nucleotides are TGTGCCAGCAGCTTAGCGTACAGGGGCGGCGAGCAGTTCTTC. Translation gives CASSLAYRGGEQFF.

The V call is TRBV2, the J call TRBJ2-1; 9 nucleotides line up with TRBD1. The V gene's germline CDR1 is SNHLY and CDR2 FYNNEI. The V segment lost 4 bases and the J segment 9 bases; nucleotides outside the gene matches: 4. The CDR3 covers 13 residues. In nucleotides, the CDR3 is TGTGCCAGCAGTGGGGACAGGGTCGGTGAGCAGTTCTTC. It encodes CASSGDRVGEQFF.

This clone was recorded only once. V usage is TRBV28 and J usage is TRBJ1-5, with D tentatively TRBD1 (6 bases). With 4 bases removed from V and 7 bases from J, the gap between germline ends came to 23 bases. The germline gives CDR1 MDHEN, CDR2 SYDVKM. The CDR3 loop spans 17 amino acids. CDR3 amino acids: CASSSPRQALGGQPQHF. The CDR3, as DNA: TGTGCCAGCAGTTCCCCTAGACAGGCCTTGGGTGGGCAGCCCCAGCATTTT.

The V gene is TRBV2, the J gene TRBJ2-5; 8 bases fit TRBD1. The germline CDR1 and CDR2 sequences are SNHLY and FYNNEI. J was trimmed by 5 bases and V by 6 bases; bases with no gene match: 11. The CDR3 has 15 residues. The CDR3 is CASSVEGQGPETQYF. The CDR3 DNA reads as TGTGCCAGCAGCGTCGAAGGACAGGGACCGGAGACCCAGTACTTC. The variable domain in full, with the rest retrieved from reference TRBV2 and TRBJ2-5, is EPEVTQTPSHQVTQMGQEVILRCVPISNHLYFYWYRQILGQKVEFLVSFYNNEISEKSEIFDDQFSVERPDGSNFTLKIRSTKLEDSAMYFCASSVEGQGPETQYFGPGTRLLVL.

Concerning this clone: The DNA is left out, because the CDR3 cannot be placed on it with certainty; the CDR3 is given as TCRdb lists it. Other DNA sequences of this sample code for an identical CDR3. This chain links TRBV5-8 with TRBJ1-6; TRBD1 was called by the table and not checked on the DNA. The length of the CDR3 is 18 amino acids, counting both ends. CDR1 SGHTS and CDR2 YDEGEE come from the germline V gene. CDR3 sequence: CASTTWGTGSSYNSPLHF.

The V gene is TRBV5-1, the J gene TRBJ2-2; D is unresolved. Germline loops: CDR1 SGHRS, CDR2 YFSETQ. Trimming shortened V by 9 bases and J by 2 bases, and 14 bases separated the two germline ends. The CDR3 contains 14 residues. The CDR3 reads CATAATGNTGELFF. The CDR3 DNA is TGCGCCACAGCAGCAACGGGTAACACCGGGGAGCTGTTTTTT.

The chain links TRBV19 to TRBJ2-1; weak D call: TRBD1 (6 bases). Trimming cost V 4 bases and J 6 bases, with 19 bases left between them. The germline CDR1 and CDR2 sequences are LNHDA and SQIVND (reference sequence). The CDR3 runs to 16 residues. The chain's CDR3 is CASSNLRQGYSNEQFF. The CDR3 DNA reads as TGTGCCAGTAGTAACCTCAGGCAGGGGTATTCCAATGAGCAGTTCTTC.

The CDR3 spells CASSQHAGGVNGYTF. CDR3 bases: TGTGCCAGCAGCCAACACGCAGGGGGCGTGAATGGCTACACCTTC. The chain employs TRBV14 and TRBJ1-2, with 8 bases matching TRBD1. There are 15 residues in the CDR3. Germline CDR1 and CDR2: SGHDN and FVKESK. V lost 2 bases to trimming and J lost 6 bases; unmatched junction nucleotides: 8.

The V gene is TRBV19, the J gene TRBJ1-5; TRBD1 aligns across 11 bases. Looked up from germline, CDR1 is LNHDA and CDR2 is SQIVND (reference sequence). This CDR3 spans 16 amino acids. Trimming cost V 6 bases and J 2 bases; bases outside gene matches: 6. CDR3 loop: CASRLPGQGGNQPQHF. CDR3 DNA: TGTGCCAGTAGATTACCGGGACAGGGGGGCAATCAGCCCCAGCATTTT. Variable domain in full (rest from reference TRBV19 and TRBJ1-5): DGGITQSPKYLFRKEGQNVTLSCEQNLNHDAMYWYRQDPGQGLRLIYYSQIVNDFQKGDIAEGYSVSREKKESFPLTVTSAQKNPTAFYLCASRLPGQGGNQPQHFGDGTRLSIL.

This chain uses TRBV5-4 with TRBJ2-3; 7 bases line up with TRBD1. J lost 2 bases, V lost 0 bases, and 3 bases had no gene match. CDR1 is SGHNT, CDR2 YYREEE, per germline (reference sequence). The CDR3 has 15 amino acids. The CDR3 region has the DNA TGTGCCAGCAGCTTGGAACAGGGGATCACAGATACGCAGTATTTT. As protein: CASSLEQGITDTQYF. Supplemented by reference TRBV5-4 and TRBJ2-3, the full variable domain reads ETGVTQSPTHLIKTRGQQVTLRCSSQSGHNTVSWYQQALGQGPQFIFQYYREEENGRGNFPPRFSGLQFPNYSSELNVNALELDDSALYLCASSLEQGITDTQYFGPGTRLTVL.

To note about this clone: Its ends do not fully match the called genes, so a read error is possible. The chain uses TRBV9 and TRBJ2-6, with D possibly being TRBD1 (5 bases). The V gene's germline CDR1 is SGDLS and CDR2 YYNGEE. The CDR3 totals 14 residues. The CDR3 is CASSVISGANGLTF. CDR3 DNA: TGTGCCAGCAGCGTAATATCTGGGGCCAACGGCCTGACTTTC. The full variable domain, its missing parts supplied by reference TRBV9 and TRBJ2-6, is DSGVTQTPKHLITATGQRVTLRCSPRSGDLSVYWYQQSLDQGLQFLIQYYNGEERAKGNILERFSAQQFPDLHSELNLSSLELGDSALYFCASSVISGANGLTFGAGSRLTVL.

The V call is TRBV29-1, the J call TRBJ2-1; TRBD1 matches at 10 bases. The germline V gene encodes CDR1 SQVTM and CDR2 ANQGSEA. V was pared by 4 bases and J by 8 bases, with 5 bases of the junction left unmatched. The CDR3 extends over 13 amino acids. The CDR3: CSVAMGQGYEQFF. The CDR3 coding sequence is TGCAGCGTTGCTATGGGACAGGGGTATGAGCAGTTCTTC.

The chain links TRBV11-2 to TRBJ1-2, with a possible D match to TRBD1 (5 bases). Trimming pared 6 bases from V and 0 bases from J, leaving 14 bases between. The CDR3 is 15 residues long. Germline V gene lookup returns CDR1 SGHAT and CDR2 FQNNGV. CDR3 sequence reads: CASSWGTFANYGYTF. CDR3 DNA: TGTGCCAGCAGTTGGGGCACGTTCGCTAACTATGGCTACACCTTC.

This clone was recorded once. The chain is built from TRBV28 and TRBJ2-7; 15 bases are shared with TRBD2. Germline assignment: CDR1 MDHEN and CDR2 SYDVKM. V lost 4 bases and J lost 4; bases outside the gene matches: 8. The CDR3 has 17 amino acids. The CDR3 sequence is CASSSGLAGGRLYEQYF. As DNA, the CDR3 is TGTGCCAGCAGTTCAGGACTAGCGGGAGGGAGACTTTACGAGCAGTACTTC.

This clone has a handful of counts. V usage is TRBV27 and J usage is TRBJ1-1, with D tentatively TRBD1 (5 bases). Per the germline V gene, CDR1 is MNHEY and CDR2 is SMNVEV (reference sequence). V was cut by 5 bases and J by 0 bases, with 16 bases left in between. The CDR3 is made up of 16 amino acids. For the CDR3, the DNA is TGTGCCAGCAGTCTAAGGACATGGCCCCTGAACACTGAAGCTTTCTTT. It yields the protein CASSLRTWPLNTEAFF.

The gene calls are TRBV6-1 and TRBJ2-7; 7 bases align to TRBD1. Losses at the gene ends were 6 bases for V and 1 base for J; bases not matched to a gene: 6. Germline values: CDR1 MNHNS, CDR2 SASEGT. There are 14 residues in the CDR3. The CDR3 region is CASRASGGSYEQYF. CDR3 nucleotides: TGTGCCAGCAGGGCTTCAGGGGGTTCCTACGAGCAGTACTTC.